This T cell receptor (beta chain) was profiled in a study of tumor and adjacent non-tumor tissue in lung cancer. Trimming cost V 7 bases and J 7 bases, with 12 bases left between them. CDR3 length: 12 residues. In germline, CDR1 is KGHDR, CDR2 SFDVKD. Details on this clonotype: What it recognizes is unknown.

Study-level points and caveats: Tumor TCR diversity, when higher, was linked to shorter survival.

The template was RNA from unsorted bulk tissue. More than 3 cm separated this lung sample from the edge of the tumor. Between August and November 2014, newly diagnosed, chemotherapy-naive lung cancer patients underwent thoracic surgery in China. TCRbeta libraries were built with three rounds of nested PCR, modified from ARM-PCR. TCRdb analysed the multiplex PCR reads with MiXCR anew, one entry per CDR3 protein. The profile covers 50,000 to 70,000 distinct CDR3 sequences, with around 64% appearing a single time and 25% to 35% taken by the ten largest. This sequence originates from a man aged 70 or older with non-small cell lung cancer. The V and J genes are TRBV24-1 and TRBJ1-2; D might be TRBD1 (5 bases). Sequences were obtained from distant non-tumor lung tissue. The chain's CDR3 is CATSSRDFGYTF. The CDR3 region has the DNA TGTGCCACCAGCTCCAGGGATTTTGGCTACACCTTC.